The T cell receptor (beta chain) under discussion was sequenced for a study of T cell responses to AZD1222 COVID-19 vaccine. As for the study in general: Second doses that came at about 4 or about 12 weeks were put together. Overall study results and limits: Baseline testing showed seropositivity in only five to seven AZD1222 recipients. The study sampled repertoires only after the peak T cell response. The study reported that nearly half of spike-specific TCRs target unmutated variant regions.

This CDR3 region has 14 residues. V lost 4 bases and J lost 6, with 14 bases in between. CDR1 SGHRS and CDR2 YFSETQ come from the germline V gene. The data were produced by immunoSEQ multiplex PCR, yet TCRdb's version contains in-frame clones alone and is incomplete. The profile shows about 120,000 clones, 80% to 90% of them singletons. With respect to this clone: Its antigen is not known.

The J gene is TRBJ2-4, the V gene TRBV5-1, with D possibly TRBD2 on 6 matching bases. Specimen: peripheral blood, collected on day 0 of AZD1222 vaccination. This TCR came from an adult in good health. For the CDR3, the DNA is TGCGCCAGCAGCACGGGGGACGCAGGAAACATTCAGTACTTC. Its translation is CASSTGDAGNIQYF. The variable domain in full, completed from reference TRBV5-1 and TRBJ2-4, reads KAGVTQTPRYLIKTRGQQVTLSCSPISGHRSVSWYQQTPGQGLQFLFEYFSETQRNKGNFPGRFSGRQFSNSRSEMNVSTLELGDSALYLCASSTGDAGNIQYFGAGTRLSVL.